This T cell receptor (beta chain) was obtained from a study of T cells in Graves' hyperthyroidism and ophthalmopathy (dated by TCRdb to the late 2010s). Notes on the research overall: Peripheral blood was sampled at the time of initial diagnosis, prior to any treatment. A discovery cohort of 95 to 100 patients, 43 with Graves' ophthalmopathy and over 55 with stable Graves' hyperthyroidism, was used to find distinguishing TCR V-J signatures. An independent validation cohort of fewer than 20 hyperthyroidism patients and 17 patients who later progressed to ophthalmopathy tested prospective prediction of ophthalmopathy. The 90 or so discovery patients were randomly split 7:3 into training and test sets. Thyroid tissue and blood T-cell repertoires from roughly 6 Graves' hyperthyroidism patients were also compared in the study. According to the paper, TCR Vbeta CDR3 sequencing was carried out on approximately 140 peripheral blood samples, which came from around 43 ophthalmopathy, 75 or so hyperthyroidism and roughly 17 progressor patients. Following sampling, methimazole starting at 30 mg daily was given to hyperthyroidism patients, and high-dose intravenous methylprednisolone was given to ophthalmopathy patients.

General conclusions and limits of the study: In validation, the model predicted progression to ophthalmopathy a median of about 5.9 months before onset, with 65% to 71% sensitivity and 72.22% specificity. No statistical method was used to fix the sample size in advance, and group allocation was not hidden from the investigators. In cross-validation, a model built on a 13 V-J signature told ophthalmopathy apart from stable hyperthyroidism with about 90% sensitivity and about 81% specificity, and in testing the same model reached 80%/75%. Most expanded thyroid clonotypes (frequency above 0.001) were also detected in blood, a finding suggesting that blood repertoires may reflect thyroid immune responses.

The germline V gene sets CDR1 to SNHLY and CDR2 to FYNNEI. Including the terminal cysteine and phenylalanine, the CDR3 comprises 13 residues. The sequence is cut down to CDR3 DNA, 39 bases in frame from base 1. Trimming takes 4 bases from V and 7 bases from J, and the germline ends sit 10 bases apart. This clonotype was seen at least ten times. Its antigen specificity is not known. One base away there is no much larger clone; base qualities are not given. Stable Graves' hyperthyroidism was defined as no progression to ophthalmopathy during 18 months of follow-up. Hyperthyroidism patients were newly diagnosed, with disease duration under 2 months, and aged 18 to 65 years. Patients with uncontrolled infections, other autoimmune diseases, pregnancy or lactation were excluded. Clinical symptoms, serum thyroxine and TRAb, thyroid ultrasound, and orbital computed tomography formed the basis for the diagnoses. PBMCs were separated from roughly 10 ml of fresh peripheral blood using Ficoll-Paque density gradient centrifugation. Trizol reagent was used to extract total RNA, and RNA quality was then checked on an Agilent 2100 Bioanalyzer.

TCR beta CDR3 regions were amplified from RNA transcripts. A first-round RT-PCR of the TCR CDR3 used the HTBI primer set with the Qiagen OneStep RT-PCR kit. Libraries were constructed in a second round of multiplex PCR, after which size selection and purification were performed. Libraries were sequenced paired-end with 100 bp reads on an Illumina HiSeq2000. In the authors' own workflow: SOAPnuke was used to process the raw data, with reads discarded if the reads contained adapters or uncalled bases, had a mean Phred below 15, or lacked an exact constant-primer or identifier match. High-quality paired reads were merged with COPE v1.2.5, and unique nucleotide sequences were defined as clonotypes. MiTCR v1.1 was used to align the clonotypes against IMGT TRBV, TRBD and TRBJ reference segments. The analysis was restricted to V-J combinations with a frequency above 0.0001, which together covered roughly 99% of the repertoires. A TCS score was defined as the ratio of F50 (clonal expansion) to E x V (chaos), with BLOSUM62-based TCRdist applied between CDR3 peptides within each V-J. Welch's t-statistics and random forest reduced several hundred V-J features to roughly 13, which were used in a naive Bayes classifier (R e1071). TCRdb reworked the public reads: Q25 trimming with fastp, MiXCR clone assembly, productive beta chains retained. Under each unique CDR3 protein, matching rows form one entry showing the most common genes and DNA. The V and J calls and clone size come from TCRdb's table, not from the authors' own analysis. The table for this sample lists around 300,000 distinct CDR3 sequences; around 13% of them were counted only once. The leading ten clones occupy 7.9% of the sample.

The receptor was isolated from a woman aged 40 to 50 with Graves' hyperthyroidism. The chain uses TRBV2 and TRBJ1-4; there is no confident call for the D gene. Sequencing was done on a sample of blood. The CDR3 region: CASSVGRGEKLFF. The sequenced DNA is TGTGCCAGCAGTGTCGGACGAGGTGAAAAACTGTTTTTT.